This TCR beta chain is drawn from a study of identical twins. Overall study results and limits: Where out-of-frame alpha sequences were twin-shared, they showed excess low generation probability.

This clonotype was observed many times. Its antigen is unknown. The CDR3 runs to 16 residues. The germline V gene has CDR1 MNHEY and CDR2 SMNVEV (reference sequence). The J segment lost 5 bases and the V segment lost 6 bases, leaving 12 bases of the junction unmatched. All donors comprised healthy Caucasians. A universal primer site arose from template switching, and cDNA bore unique molecular identifiers. MiXCR was run by TCRdb on the 5' RACE reads, yielding one entry per CDR3 protein. The table includes around 200,000 distinct CDR3 sequences, around 10% detected once. The sequence came from a woman under 30 in good health. This chain uses TRBV27 with TRBJ2-1; TRBD2 aligns across 8 bases. Sample: memory (CD45RO+) T cells sorted from blood. Here the CDR3 DNA reads TGTGCCAGCAGCTCCCGGGGGGGGACTATAAACAATGAGCAGTTCTTC. It yields the protein CASSSRGGTINNEQFF.